This T cell receptor beta chain was observed in a study of blood T cell repertoires in COVID-19. Whole-study context: Sources were T cells, B-cell-depleted T cells, or PBMCs; the material itself was cDNA or gDNA.

Participants were aged about 18 to 95 years, lived in about 26 US areas, and enrolled virtually. Libraries were prepared by immunoSEQ multiplex PCR; TCRdb keeps only in-frame clonotypes and omits some of them. The sample holds over 350,000 clones, around 87% seen once. Per the germline V gene, CDR1 is SGHVS and CDR2 is FQNEAQ. The CDR3 loop spans 14 amino acids. Unmatched junction bases numbered 11, after V lost 8 bases and J lost 7 bases. The specimen sequenced was PBMCs or T cells enriched from blood (not recorded which). The clonotype comes from a woman in her 50s who had recovered from COVID-19. This chain links TRBV7-8 with TRBJ1-5; 7 nucleotides line up with TRBD1. The CDR3 loop reads CASSSRGSGQPQHF. CDR3 nucleotides: TGTGCCAGCTCGTCCAGGGGGTCGGGGCAGCCCCAGCATTTT. Variable domain in full (rest from reference TRBV7-8 and TRBJ1-5): GAGVSQSPRYKVAKRGQDVALRCDPISGHVSLFWYQQALGQGPEFLTYFQNEAQLDKSGLPSDRFFAERPEGSVSTLKIQRTQQEDSAVYLCASSSRGSGQPQHFGDGTRLSIL.